The TCR beta chain described here comes from a study of CD8+CD57+ T cells in acquired aplastic anemia. The overall study: Sorted CD4+ and CD8+ cells gave an average of around 3 ug of DNA. Study-wide points: The study found no significant CD8+ Simpson's diversity difference between patients and controls.

For CDR3 and TCR beta VDJ profiling, genomic DNA was the template used. Each CDR3 protein is one row after TCRdb ran MiXCR on the reads. The repertoire consists of 200,000 to 250,000 distinct CDR3 sequences, with more than 55% occurring once and the leading ten covering roughly 61%. All sequencing subjects had displayed CD8+CD57+ cell expansion on flow cytometry. None of the patients had been given any therapy when their blood was sampled. From germline, CDR1 is DFQATT and CDR2 SNEGSKA (reference sequence). Trimming left V 6 bases short and J 8 bases short, with 14 bases between. The CDR3 length is 12 residues. A word on this clonotype: Its antigen remains unknown.

The origin of this receptor is a human donor with aplastic anemia. The sequencing sample was made of sorted CD4+, CD8+, or CD8+CD57+ T cells (not recorded which) from PBMCs. The rearrangement uses TRBV20-1 and TRBJ2-1; D gene ambiguous. The CDR3: CSATRTVDEQFF. The CDR3 nucleotides are TGCAGTGCCACCCGGACCGTCGATGAGCAGTTCTTC.